The 13 T cell receptor beta chains reported below all come from one sample, sequenced in a study of blood T cell repertoires in COVID-19. Generated by immunoSEQ multiplex PCR, the TCRdb table keeps only in-frame clones and is missing some. The table includes approximately 360,000 clones, 80% to 90% detected once. Material: PBMCs or T cells enriched from blood (not recorded which). These receptor sequences come from a man between 35 and 55 years old in a cohort exposed to, infected with or recovered from COVID-19 (not recorded which).

V and J are TRBV19 and TRBJ1-2; TRBD1 matches at 8 bases. The J segment lost 7 bases and the V segment lost 2 bases, leaving 6 bases of the junction unmatched. The CDR3 extends over 14 amino acids. CDR1 and CDR2 (germline): LNHDA, SQIVND (reference sequence). This chain's CDR3 is CASSIRTGISGYTF. Here the CDR3 DNA reads TGTGCCAGTAGTATAAGGACAGGGATTTCTGGCTACACCTTC. The full variable domain, its missing parts supplied by reference TRBV19 and TRBJ1-2, is DGGITQSPKYLFRKEGQNVTLSCEQNLNHDAMYWYRQDPGQGLRLIYYSQIVNDFQKGDIAEGYSVSREKKESFPLTVTSAQKNPTAFYLCASSIRTGISGYTFGSGTRLTVV.

This clone was counted a single time. The rearrangement joins TRBV28 to TRBJ2-1; 7 bases are shared with TRBD1. The germline V gene encodes CDR1 MDHEN and CDR2 SYDVKM. The CDR3 is 15 residues long. V gave up 2 bases and J gave up 2 bases; unmatched junction bases: 3. The CDR3 bases are TGTGCCAGCAGTTTACCCCAGGGGGCCTACAATGAGCAGTTCTTC. It translates to CASSLPQGAYNEQFF. The complete variable domain, with remaining parts taken from reference TRBV28 and TRBJ2-1, reads DVKVTQSSRYLVKRTGEKVFLECVQDMDHENMFWYRQDPGLGLRLIYFSYDVKMKEKGDIPEGYSVSREKKERFSLILESASTNQTSMYLCASSLPQGAYNEQFFGPGTRLTVL.

The chain recombines TRBV29-1 with TRBJ1-6; weak D call: TRBD1 (6 bases). CDR3 length: 13 residues. Trimming cost V 6 bases and J 7 bases, with 13 bases left between them. CDR1 and CDR2 (germline): SQVTM, ANQGSEA. CDR3: CSVADSLNSPLHF. The CDR3, as DNA: TGCAGCGTAGCGGACAGCCTAAATTCACCCCTCCACTTT.

V gene TRBV6-5 combines with J gene TRBJ1-1; 8 bases agree with TRBD1. Germline CDR1 is MNHEY and CDR2 is SVGAGI. Losses at the gene ends were 9 bases for V and 6 bases for J; bases not matched to a gene: 6. The CDR3 length is 12 residues. The DNA for the CDR3 is TGTGCCAGTAGAAGACAGGGGCCTGAAGCTTTCTTT. Protein product: CASRRQGPEAFF.

V usage is TRBV5-3 and J usage is TRBJ2-1; D gene uncertain. Being an ORF, TRBV5-3 has a function that is uncertain. Between the trimmed V and J ends, which lost 4 bases and 4 bases, there was a span of 9 bases. This CDR3 is 13 amino acids long. The CDR3 protein is CARSVDRYNEQFF. Written as DNA, the CDR3 is TGTGCCAGAAGCGTGGACCGGTACAATGAGCAGTTCTTC.

The CDR3 protein is CASSGRGRGTEAFF. The CDR3, as DNA: TGTGCCAGCAGCGGCAGGGGGAGAGGCACTGAAGCTTTCTTT. The chain couples TRBV11-2 to TRBJ1-1, with TRBD1 identical over 7 bases. With 5 bases clipped from V and 4 bases from J, the junction kept 7 bases outside the gene matches. Per germline, CDR1 SGHAT and CDR2 FQNNGV. This CDR3 region has 14 residues. Full variable domain (remainder filled in from reference TRBV11-2 and TRBJ1-1): EAGVAQSPRYKIIEKRQSVAFWCNPISGHATLYWYQQILGQGPKLLIQFQNNGVVDDSQLPKDRFSAERLKGVDSTLKIQPAKLEDSAVYLCASSGRGRGTEAFFGQGTRLTVV.

The chain couples TRBV6-5 to TRBJ2-7, with TRBD2 matching 9 bases. Trimming at V came to 6 bases and at J to 3 bases, leaving 9 bases not matched to a gene. CDR1 MNHEY and CDR2 SVGAGI come from the germline V gene. The CDR3 runs to 15 residues. The DNA for the CDR3 is TGTGCCAGCAGCACCGGGACTAGCAGCTTCTACGAGCAGTACTTC. Amino acid sequence: CASSTGTSSFYEQYF.

The chain carries TRBV2 and TRBJ1-6; 8 bases are shared with TRBD1. CDR3 length: 16 amino acids. V lost 6 bases and J lost 5; bases outside the gene matches: 9. Germline loops: CDR1 SNHLY, CDR2 FYNNEI. CDR3 sequence: CASRTDRGRDNSPLHF. CDR3 DNA sequence: TGTGCCAGCAGAACCGACAGGGGAAGAGATAATTCACCCCTCCACTTT.

This chain connects TRBV5-1 to TRBJ2-5; 7 nucleotides align to TRBD1. The V segment lost 0 bases and the J segment 1 base; nucleotides outside the gene matches: 3. Germline values: CDR1 SGHRS, CDR2 YFSETQ. This CDR3 is 15 amino acids long. The CDR3 loop reads CASSLGGTVQETQYF. The CDR3, as DNA: TGCGCCAGCAGCTTGGGGGGGACAGTCCAAGAGACCCAGTACTTC.

The chain carries TRBV25-1 and TRBJ2-1, with 9 bases lining up with TRBD2. Germline lookup yields CDR1 MGHDK and CDR2 SYGVNS. The CDR3 is made up of 17 amino acids. With 2 bases clipped from V and 0 bases from J, the junction kept 5 bases outside the gene matches. As DNA, the CDR3 is TGTGCCAGCAGTGAACTTCCTAGCGGGACCTCCTACAATGAGCAGTTCTTC. It encodes CASSELPSGTSYNEQFF. Full variable domain (remainder filled in from reference TRBV25-1 and TRBJ2-1): EADIYQTPRYLVIGTGKKITLECSQTMGHDKMYWYQQDPGMELHLIHYSYGVNSTEKGDLSSESTVSRIRTEHFPLTLESARPSHTSQYLCASSELPSGTSYNEQFFGPGTRLTVL.

The rearrangement uses TRBV5-1 and TRBJ1-2, with D perhaps matching TRBD1 (6 bases). Between the trimmed V and J ends, which lost 4 bases and 6 bases, there was a span of 16 bases. Germline CDR1 is SGHRS and CDR2 is YFSETQ. The CDR3 runs 14 residues. The CDR3 protein is CASSESAGANGYTF. The CDR3 DNA is TGCGCCAGCAGCGAATCTGCAGGGGCGAATGGCTACACCTTC.

The gene calls are TRBV5-1 and TRBJ1-5; no definite D call. The germline V and J ends were trimmed by 0 bases and 6 bases, with 7 bases remaining between them. The CDR3 totals 13 residues. Germline assignment: CDR1 SGHRS and CDR2 YFSETQ. CDR3 nucleotides: TGCGCCAGCAGCTTGGGACTTGGTCAGCCCCAGCATTTT. Protein sequence: CASSLGLGQPQHF.

J is TRBJ1-2 and V is TRBV5-1; D is unresolved. The CDR3 runs 14 residues. CDR1 is SGHRS, CDR2 YFSETQ, per germline. Trimming removed 4 bases from V and 4 bases from J, with 14 bases in between. CDR3 bases: TGCGCCAGCAGCGACCCCGGGAAAGCCTATGGCTACACCTTC. Translating gives CASSDPGKAYGYTF.